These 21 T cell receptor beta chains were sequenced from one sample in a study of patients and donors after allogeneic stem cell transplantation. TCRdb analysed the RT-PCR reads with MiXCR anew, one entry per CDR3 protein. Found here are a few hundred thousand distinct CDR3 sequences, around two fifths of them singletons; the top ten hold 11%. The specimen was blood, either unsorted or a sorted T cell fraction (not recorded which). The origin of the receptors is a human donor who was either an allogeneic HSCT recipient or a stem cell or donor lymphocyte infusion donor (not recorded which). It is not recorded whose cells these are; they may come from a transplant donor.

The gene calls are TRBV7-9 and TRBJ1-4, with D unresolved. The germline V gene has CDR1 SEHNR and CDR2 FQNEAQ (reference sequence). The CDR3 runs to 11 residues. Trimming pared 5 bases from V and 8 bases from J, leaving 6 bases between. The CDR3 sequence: CASSVSEKLFF. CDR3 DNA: TGTGCCAGCAGCGTCAGCGAAAAACTGTTTTTT.

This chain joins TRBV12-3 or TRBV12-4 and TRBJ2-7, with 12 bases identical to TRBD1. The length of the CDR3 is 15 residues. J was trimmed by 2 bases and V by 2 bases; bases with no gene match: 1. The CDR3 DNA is TGTGCCAGCAGTTTATGGGACAGGGGGCCCTACGAGCAGTACTTC. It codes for CASSLWDRGPYEQYF.

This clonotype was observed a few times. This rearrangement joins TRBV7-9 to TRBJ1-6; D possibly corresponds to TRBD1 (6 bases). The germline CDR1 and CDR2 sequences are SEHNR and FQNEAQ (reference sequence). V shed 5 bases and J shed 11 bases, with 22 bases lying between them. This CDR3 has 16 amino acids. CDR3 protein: CASSPYVTGTSPPLHF. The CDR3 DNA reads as TGTGCCAGCAGCCCCTACGTTACAGGGACGAGCCCACCCCTCCACTTT. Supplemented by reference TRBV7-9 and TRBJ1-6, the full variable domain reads DTGVSQNPRHKITKRGQNVTFRCDPISEHNRLYWYRQTLGQGPEFLTYFQNEAQLEKSRLLSDRFSAERPKGSFSTLEIQRTEQGDSAMYLCASSPYVTGTSPPLHFGNGTRLTVT.

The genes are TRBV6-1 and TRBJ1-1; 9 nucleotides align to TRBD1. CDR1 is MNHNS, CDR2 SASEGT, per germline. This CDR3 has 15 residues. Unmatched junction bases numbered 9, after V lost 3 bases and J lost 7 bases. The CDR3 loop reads CASSDARTGEVEAFF. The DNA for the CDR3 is TGTGCCAGCAGTGACGCCCGGACAGGGGAGGTTGAAGCTTTCTTT.

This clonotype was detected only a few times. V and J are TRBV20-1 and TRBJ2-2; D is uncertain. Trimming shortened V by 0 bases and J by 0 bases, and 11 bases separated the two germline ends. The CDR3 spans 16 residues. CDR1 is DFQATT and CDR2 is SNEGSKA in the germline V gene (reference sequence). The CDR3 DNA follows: TGCAGTGCTAGAGATTGGGCCCTCGCGAACACCGGGGAGCTGTTTTTT. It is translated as CSARDWALANTGELFF.

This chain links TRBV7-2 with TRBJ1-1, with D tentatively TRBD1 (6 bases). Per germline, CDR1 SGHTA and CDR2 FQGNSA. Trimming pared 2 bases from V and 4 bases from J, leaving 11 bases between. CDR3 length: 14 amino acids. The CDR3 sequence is CASSLNREGTEAFF. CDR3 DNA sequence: TGTGCCAGCAGCTTAAACAGGGAAGGCACTGAAGCTTTCTTT.

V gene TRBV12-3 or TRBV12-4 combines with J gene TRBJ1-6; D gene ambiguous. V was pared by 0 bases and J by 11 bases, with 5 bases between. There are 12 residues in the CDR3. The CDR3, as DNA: TGTGCCAGCAGTTTAGCGGCTCCACCCCTCCACTTT. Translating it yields CASSLAAPPLHF.

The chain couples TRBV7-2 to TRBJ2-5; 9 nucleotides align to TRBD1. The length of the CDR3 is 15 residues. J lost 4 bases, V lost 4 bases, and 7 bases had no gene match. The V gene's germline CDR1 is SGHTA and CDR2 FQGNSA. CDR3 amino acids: CASSSITGGGETQYF. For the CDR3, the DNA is TGTGCCAGCAGCTCGATTACAGGGGGCGGAGAGACCCAGTACTTC.

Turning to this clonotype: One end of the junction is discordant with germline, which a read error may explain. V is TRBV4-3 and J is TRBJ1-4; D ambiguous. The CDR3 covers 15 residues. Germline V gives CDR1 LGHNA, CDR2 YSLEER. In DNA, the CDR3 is TGCGCCAGCAGACGGCGGCGAACAACTAATGAAAAACTGTCTTTT. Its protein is CASRRRRTTNEKLSF.

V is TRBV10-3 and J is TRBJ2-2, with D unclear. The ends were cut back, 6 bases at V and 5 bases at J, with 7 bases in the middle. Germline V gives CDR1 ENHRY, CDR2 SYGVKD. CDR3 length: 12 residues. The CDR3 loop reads CAIRVDTGELFF. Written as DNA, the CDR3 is TGTGCCATCAGAGTGGATACCGGGGAGCTGTTTTTT.

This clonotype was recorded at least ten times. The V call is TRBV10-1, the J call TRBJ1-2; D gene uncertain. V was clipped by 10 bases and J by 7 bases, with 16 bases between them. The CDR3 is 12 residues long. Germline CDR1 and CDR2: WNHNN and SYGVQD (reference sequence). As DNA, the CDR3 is TGCGCCAACATCCGAGGACGCCCTGGCTACACCTTC. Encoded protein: CANIRGRPGYTF.

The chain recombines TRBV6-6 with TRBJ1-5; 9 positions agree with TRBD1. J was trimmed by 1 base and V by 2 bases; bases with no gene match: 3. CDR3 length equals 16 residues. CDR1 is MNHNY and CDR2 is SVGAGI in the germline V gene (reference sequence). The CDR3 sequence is CASSYPGTGSNQPQHF. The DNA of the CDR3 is TGTGCCAGCAGTTACCCTGGGACAGGGAGCAATCAGCCCCAGCATTTT.

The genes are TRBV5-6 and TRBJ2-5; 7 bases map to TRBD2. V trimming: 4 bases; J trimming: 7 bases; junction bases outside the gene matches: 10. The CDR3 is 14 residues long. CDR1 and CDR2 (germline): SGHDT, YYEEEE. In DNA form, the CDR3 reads TGTGCCAGCAGCCCGGATGGGAGGGCCCCGACCCAGTACTTC. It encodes CASSPDGRAPTQYF.

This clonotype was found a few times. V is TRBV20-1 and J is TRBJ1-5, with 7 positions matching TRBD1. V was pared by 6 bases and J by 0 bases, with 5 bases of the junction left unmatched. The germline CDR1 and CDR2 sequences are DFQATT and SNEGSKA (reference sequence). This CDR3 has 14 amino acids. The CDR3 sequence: CSARRTGSNQPQHF. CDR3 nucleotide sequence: TGCAGTGCCAGAAGGACAGGTAGCAATCAGCCCCAGCATTTT.

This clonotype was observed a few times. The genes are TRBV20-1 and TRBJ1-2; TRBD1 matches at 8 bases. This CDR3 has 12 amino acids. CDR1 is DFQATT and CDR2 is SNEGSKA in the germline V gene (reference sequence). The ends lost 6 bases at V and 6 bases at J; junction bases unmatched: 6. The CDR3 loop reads CSARQGRNGYTF. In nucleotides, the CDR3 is TGCAGTGCGAGACAGGGGAGGAATGGCTACACCTTC.

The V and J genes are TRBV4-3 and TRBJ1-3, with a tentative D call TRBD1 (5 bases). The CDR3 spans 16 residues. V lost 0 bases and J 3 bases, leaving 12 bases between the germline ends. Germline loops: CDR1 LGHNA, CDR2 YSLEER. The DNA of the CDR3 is TGCGCCAGCAGCCAAGACAGGGCATCGGTTGGAAACACCATATATTTT. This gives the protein CASSQDRASVGNTIYF.

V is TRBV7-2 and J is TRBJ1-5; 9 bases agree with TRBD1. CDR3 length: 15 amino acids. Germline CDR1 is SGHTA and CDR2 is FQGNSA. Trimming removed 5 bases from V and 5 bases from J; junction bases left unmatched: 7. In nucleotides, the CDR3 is TGTGCCAGCAGCAGCGGACAGGGGATGTATCAGCCCCAGCATTTT. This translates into CASSSGQGMYQPQHF.

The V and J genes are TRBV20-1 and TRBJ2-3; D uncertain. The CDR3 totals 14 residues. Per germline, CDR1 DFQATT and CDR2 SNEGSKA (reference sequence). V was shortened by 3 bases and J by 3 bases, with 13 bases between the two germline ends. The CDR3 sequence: CSASFPGITDTQYF. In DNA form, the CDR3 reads TGCAGTGCTAGTTTTCCGGGTATAACAGATACGCAGTATTTT.

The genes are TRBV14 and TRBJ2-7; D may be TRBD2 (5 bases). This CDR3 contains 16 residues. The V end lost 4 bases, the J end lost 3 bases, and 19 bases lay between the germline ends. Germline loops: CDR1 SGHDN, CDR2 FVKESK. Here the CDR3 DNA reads TGTGCCAGCAGCCTATCGGCGGGTTTAGGAATCTACGAGCAGTACTTC. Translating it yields CASSLSAGLGIYEQYF.

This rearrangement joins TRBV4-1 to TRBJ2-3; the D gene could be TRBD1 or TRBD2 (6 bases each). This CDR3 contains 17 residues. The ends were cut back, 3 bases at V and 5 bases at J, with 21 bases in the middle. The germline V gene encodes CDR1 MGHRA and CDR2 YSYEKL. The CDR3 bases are TGCGCCAGCAGCCAGCCCACGCGGGGAAGAGGGGGAGATACGCAGTATTTT. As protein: CASSQPTRGRGGDTQYF.

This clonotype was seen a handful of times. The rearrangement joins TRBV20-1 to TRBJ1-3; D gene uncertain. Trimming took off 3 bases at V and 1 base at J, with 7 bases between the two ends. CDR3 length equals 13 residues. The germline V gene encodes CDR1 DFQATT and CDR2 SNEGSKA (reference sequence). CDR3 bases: TGCAGTGCTAGGGAAGTGTCTGGAAACACCATATATTTT. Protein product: CSAREVSGNTIYF.